A selection of T cell receptor beta chains follows, all from one sample in a study of control samples from healthy donors and cancer patients. Some clones are missing from TCRdb's copy, which holds only in-frame ones; the method was immunoSEQ multiplex PCR. Of 350,000 to 450,000 clones in the sample, about 93% were seen once. Sequencing input: PBMCs. These receptors all come from a man aged 35-49 years with head and neck cancer. CDR3s include the opening cysteine and the closing phenylalanine or tryptophan. The order of the fields is V gene, D gene, clone size, J gene, CDR3 protein, CDR3 DNA. A D gene is named only where the DNA matches it firmly. Size is stated for part of the rows, as once, few or many counts, or as a class when the clone is expanded.

v_gene: TRBV18; d_gene: NA; abundance: NA; j_gene: TRBJ1-2; CDR3aa: CASSTLDSEGMYGYTF; CDR3nt: TGTGCCAGCTCAACCTTGGACAGCGAGGGCATGTATGGCTACACCTTC
v_gene: TRBV5-1; d_gene: NA; abundance: NA; j_gene: TRBJ1-6; CDR3aa: CASSLEGPPNSPLHF; CDR3nt: TGCGCCAGCAGCTTGGAGGGACCCCCGAATTCACCCCTCCACTTT
v_gene: TRBV6-1; d_gene: TRBD1; abundance: NA; j_gene: TRBJ2-5; CDR3aa: CASSEGQNRETQYF; CDR3nt: TGTGCCAGCAGTGAGGGACAGAATCGAGAGACCCAGTACTTC
v_gene: TRBV25-1; d_gene: NA; abundance: NA; j_gene: TRBJ2-7; CDR3aa: CASSETGHEQYF; CDR3nt: TGTGCCAGCAGTGAAACAGGGCACGAGCAGTACTTC
v_gene: TRBV12-3/TRBV12-4; d_gene: NA; abundance: NA; j_gene: TRBJ2-4; CDR3aa: CASSLGNIQYF; CDR3nt: TGTGCCAGCAGTCTCGGAAACATTCAGTACTTC
v_gene: TRBV10-1; d_gene: NA; abundance: once; j_gene: TRBJ1-2; CDR3aa: CASRGRGGGYTF; CDR3nt: TGCGCCAGCAGGGGGCGGGGAGGAGGCTACACCTTC
v_gene: TRBV28; d_gene: NA; abundance: NA; j_gene: TRBJ1-2; CDR3aa: CASGEEDYGYTF; CDR3nt: TGTGCCAGTGGTGAGGAGGACTATGGCTACACCTTC
v_gene: TRBV9; d_gene: TRBD1; abundance: NA; j_gene: TRBJ1-3; CDR3aa: CASSVAAGQGNTIYF; CDR3nt: TGTGCCAGCAGCGTAGCGGCGGGACAGGGAAACACCATATATTTT
v_gene: TRBV7-2; d_gene: NA; abundance: NA; j_gene: TRBJ1-3; CDR3aa: CASSPDSIAIYF; CDR3nt: TGTGCCAGCAGCCCGGACAGCATCGCCATATATTTT
v_gene: TRBV2; d_gene: TRBD1; abundance: NA; j_gene: TRBJ1-2; CDR3aa: CASSERGLNYGYTF; CDR3nt: TGTGCCAGCAGTGAAAGGGGGCTTAACTATGGCTACACCTTC
v_gene: TRBV12-5; d_gene: NA; abundance: few; j_gene: TRBJ2-7; CDR3aa: CASGLGQFEQYF; CDR3nt: TGTGCTAGTGGTTTGGGGCAGTTCGAGCAGTACTTC
v_gene: TRBV12-5; d_gene: NA; abundance: once; j_gene: TRBJ2-1; CDR3aa: CASGLVFSGTPYNEQFF; CDR3nt: TGTGCTAGTGGTTTGGTATTCAGCGGGACACCCTACAATGAGCAGTTCTTC
v_gene: TRBV10-3; d_gene: NA; abundance: NA; j_gene: TRBJ1-2; CDR3aa: CAISESRGLNGYTF; CDR3nt: TGTGCCATCAGTGAATCAAGAGGGCTCAACGGCTACACCTTC
v_gene: TRBV27; d_gene: NA; abundance: NA; j_gene: TRBJ1-5; CDR3aa: CASSSQGGGNQPQHF; CDR3nt: TGTGCCAGCAGTTCTCAGGGTGGGGGGAATCAGCCCCAGCATTTT
v_gene: TRBV7-9; d_gene: NA; abundance: many; j_gene: TRBJ1-2; CDR3aa: CASSPKDRISYGYTF; CDR3nt: TGTGCCAGCAGCCCGAAGGACAGAATAAGCTATGGCTACACCTTC
v_gene: TRBV28; d_gene: TRBD1; abundance: NA; j_gene: TRBJ1-1; CDR3aa: CASSSGDRNTEAFF; CDR3nt: TGTGCCAGCAGTTCAGGGGACAGAAACACTGAAGCTTTCTTT
v_gene: TRBV3-1/TRBV3-2; d_gene: NA; abundance: NA; j_gene: TRBJ2-6; CDR3aa: CASSYTKPQGANVLTF; CDR3nt: TGTGCCAGCAGCTACACCAAGCCCCAGGGGGCCAACGTCCTGACTTTC
v_gene: TRBV18; d_gene: TRBD1; abundance: NA; j_gene: TRBJ2-2; CDR3aa: CASSPLGTAEPGELFF; CDR3nt: TGTGCCAGCTCACCCCTAGGGACAGCAGAACCCGGGGAGCTGTTTTTT
v_gene: TRBV11-1; d_gene: NA; abundance: NA; j_gene: TRBJ1-1; CDR3aa: CASSRSPGNTEAFF; CDR3nt: TGTGCCAGCAGCCGTAGCCCCGGGAACACTGAAGCTTTCTTT
v_gene: TRBV6-5; d_gene: NA; abundance: few; j_gene: TRBJ2-2; CDR3aa: CASSFTGSNTGELFF; CDR3nt: TGTGCCAGCAGTTTTACAGGATCCAACACCGGGGAGCTGTTTTTT
v_gene: TRBV12-5; d_gene: NA; abundance: NA; j_gene: TRBJ1-1; CDR3aa: CASDRGGEDTEAFF; CDR3nt: TGTGCTAGTGACCGGGGAGGGGAGGACACTGAAGCTTTCTTT
v_gene: TRBV6-5; d_gene: NA; abundance: few; j_gene: TRBJ1-5; CDR3aa: CASTMGMGPQHF; CDR3nt: TGTGCCAGCACCATGGGAATGGGGCCCCAGCATTTT
v_gene: TRBV7-2; d_gene: NA; abundance: NA; j_gene: TRBJ2-7; CDR3aa: CASTPGDATYEQYF; CDR3nt: TGTGCCAGCACCCCCGGGGACGCCACCTACGAGCAGTACTTC
v_gene: TRBV28; d_gene: NA; abundance: NA; j_gene: TRBJ2-5; CDR3aa: CASSGTPKQETQYF; CDR3nt: TGTGCCAGCAGTGGGACACCTAAACAAGAGACCCAGTACTTC